These T cell receptor beta chains were read from a single sample in a study of cytomegalovirus exposure and HLA in healthy donors. TCRdb's copy holds only in-frame clones and misses some; the assay was immunoSEQ multiplex PCR. The top ten clones hold 0.65% to 0.75% of a sample with 150,000 to 200,000 clones, around 80% of them seen once. Sequenced material: PBMCs. The receptors were sampled from a woman between 35 and 50 years old in good health and CMV-seronegative. Both conserved end residues are part of each CDR3. Each record gives: J gene, V gene, D gene, clone size, CDR3 protein, CDR3 DNA. The D gene is left open where the match is weak. Where a row states a size, it is once, few, many or the class of an expanded clone; other rows omit it.

J gene: TRBJ2-7; V gene: TRBV5-4; D gene: TRBD2; clone size: NA; CDR3 protein: CASSFGPGLAGGREQYF; CDR3 DNA: TGTGCCAGCAGCTTCGGACCGGGACTAGCGGGAGGGCGCGAGCAGTACTTC
J gene: TRBJ2-7; V gene: TRBV5-6; D gene: TRBD1; clone size: NA; CDR3 protein: CASSARGRGEQYF; CDR3 DNA: TGTGCCAGCAGCGCCAGGGGGCGTGGCGAGCAGTACTTC
J gene: TRBJ2-7; V gene: TRBV5-1; D gene: NA; clone size: NA; CDR3 protein: CASSPNTGTSSYEQYF; CDR3 DNA: TGCGCCAGCAGCCCAAACACAGGCACATCTTCCTACGAGCAGTACTTC
J gene: TRBJ1-3; V gene: TRBV27; D gene: TRBD1; clone size: NA; CDR3 protein: CASSLGTGMTTGNTIYF; CDR3 DNA: TGTGCCAGCAGTTTAGGGACAGGTATGACAACTGGAAACACCATATATTTT
J gene: TRBJ2-2; V gene: TRBV4-1; D gene: NA; clone size: NA; CDR3 protein: CASSQHGGSAANTGELFF; CDR3 DNA: TGCGCCAGCAGCCAACACGGGGGAAGCGCTGCGAACACCGGGGAGTTGTTTTTT
J gene: TRBJ1-1; V gene: TRBV6-1; D gene: TRBD1; clone size: NA; CDR3 protein: CAIRDRGNTEAFF; CDR3 DNA: TGTGCCATCCGGGACAGGGGCAACACTGAAGCTTTCTTT
J gene: TRBJ1-1; V gene: TRBV11-3; D gene: NA; clone size: NA; CDR3 protein: CASSLGEGKAFF; CDR3 DNA: TGTGCCAGCAGCTTAGGGGAGGGTAAAGCTTTCTTT
J gene: TRBJ1-1; V gene: TRBV5-1; D gene: NA; clone size: NA; CDR3 protein: CASSILEGEAFF; CDR3 DNA: TGCGCCAGCAGCATACTAGAAGGTGAAGCTTTCTTT
J gene: TRBJ2-4; V gene: TRBV6-1; D gene: NA; clone size: NA; CDR3 protein: CASSAHAGELNIQYF; CDR3 DNA: TGTGCCAGCAGTGCCCACGCTGGGGAGTTAAACATTCAGTACTTC
J gene: TRBJ2-1; V gene: TRBV5-1; D gene: TRBD2; clone size: NA; CDR3 protein: CASSSSGLAVYNEQFF; CDR3 DNA: TGCGCCAGCAGCAGCTCGGGACTAGCGGTTTACAATGAGCAGTTCTTC
J gene: TRBJ2-1; V gene: TRBV9; D gene: NA; clone size: NA; CDR3 protein: CASSVAGNNNEQFF; CDR3 DNA: TGTGCCAGCAGCGTAGCTGGTAACAACAATGAGCAGTTCTTC
J gene: TRBJ2-5; V gene: TRBV4-3; D gene: NA; clone size: NA; CDR3 protein: CASSQESLKTQYF; CDR3 DNA: TGCGCCAGCAGCCAAGAGAGTCTAAAGACCCAGTACTTC
J gene: TRBJ1-1; V gene: TRBV13; D gene: NA; clone size: NA; CDR3 protein: CASSLAAGWSNTEAFF; CDR3 DNA: TGTGCCAGCAGCTTAGCAGCAGGGTGGTCGAACACTGAAGCTTTCTTT
J gene: TRBJ2-7; V gene: TRBV6-1; D gene: NA; clone size: NA; CDR3 protein: CASSTYEQYF; CDR3 DNA: TGTGCCAGCAGCACCTACGAGCAGTACTTC
J gene: TRBJ1-6; V gene: TRBV19; D gene: NA; clone size: NA; CDR3 protein: CASSPPQNSPLHF; CDR3 DNA: TGTGCCAGTAGTCCCCCCCAAAATTCACCCCTCCACTTT
J gene: TRBJ1-1; V gene: TRBV5-1; D gene: NA; clone size: NA; CDR3 protein: CASSLGAGSNTEAFF; CDR3 DNA: TGCGCCAGCAGCTTGGGGGCAGGGTCGAACACTGAAGCTTTCTTT
J gene: TRBJ2-5; V gene: TRBV29-1; D gene: TRBD2; clone size: NA; CDR3 protein: CSVRWGGRETQYF; CDR3 DNA: TGCAGCGTCCGCTGGGGGGGGAGAGAGACCCAGTACTTC
J gene: TRBJ1-1; V gene: TRBV7-9; D gene: TRBD1; clone size: once; CDR3 protein: CASSHRGTEEAFF; CDR3 DNA: TGTGCCAGCAGCCATAGGGGGACAGAGGAAGCTTTCTTT
J gene: TRBJ2-1; V gene: TRBV4-1; D gene: TRBD2; clone size: once; CDR3 protein: CASSQDPSGRSSYNEQFF; CDR3 DNA: TGCGCCAGCAGCCAAGATCCTAGCGGGAGGAGCTCCTACAATGAGCAGTTCTTC
J gene: TRBJ2-3; V gene: TRBV29-1; D gene: NA; clone size: NA; CDR3 protein: CSVGLGHATDTQYF; CDR3 DNA: TGCAGCGTTGGCCTCGGACACGCCACAGATACGCAGTATTTT
J gene: TRBJ2-3; V gene: TRBV5-1; D gene: NA; clone size: NA; CDR3 protein: CASSLEGVVTDTQYF; CDR3 DNA: TGCGCCAGCAGCTTGGAGGGGGTGGTCACAGATACGCAGTATTTT
J gene: TRBJ2-3; V gene: TRBV10-3; D gene: NA; clone size: once; CDR3 protein: CAITLTSTDTQYF; CDR3 DNA: TGTGCCATCACTTTAACTAGCACAGATACGCAGTATTTT
J gene: TRBJ2-5; V gene: TRBV5-6; D gene: NA; clone size: once; CDR3 protein: CASSRTTSQETQYF; CDR3 DNA: TGTGCCAGCAGTCGCACTACTAGCCAAGAGACCCAGTACTTC
J gene: TRBJ2-3; V gene: TRBV10-2; D gene: TRBD1; clone size: NA; CDR3 protein: CASSESSGGPAYF; CDR3 DNA: TGCGCCAGCAGTGAGTCTTCAGGGGGCCCGGCGTATTTT
J gene: TRBJ1-1; V gene: TRBV5-4; D gene: NA; clone size: NA; CDR3 protein: CASNPGSNTEAFF; CDR3 DNA: TGTGCCAGCAACCCGGGATCAAACACTGAAGCTTTCTTT
J gene: TRBJ1-2; V gene: TRBV9; D gene: NA; clone size: NA; CDR3 protein: CASSGALSGYGYTF; CDR3 DNA: TGTGCCAGCAGCGGAGCGTTGTCGGGCTATGGCTACACCTTC
J gene: TRBJ2-2; V gene: TRBV6-5; D gene: NA; clone size: NA; CDR3 protein: CASSREAGELFF; CDR3 DNA: TGTGCCAGCAGTAGAGAGGCCGGGGAGCTGTTTTTT
J gene: TRBJ2-7; V gene: TRBV6-5; D gene: NA; clone size: NA; CDR3 protein: CASSYSSSTLREQYF; CDR3 DNA: TGTGCCAGCAGTTACTCGAGCTCTACGCTTCGCGAGCAGTACTTC
J gene: TRBJ1-2; V gene: TRBV6-6; D gene: NA; clone size: NA; CDR3 protein: CASTQVLGYGYTF; CDR3 DNA: TGTGCCAGCACCCAGGTACTTGGCTATGGCTACACCTTC
J gene: TRBJ2-3; V gene: TRBV7-9; D gene: NA; clone size: NA; CDR3 protein: CSSSRELGTDTQYF; CDR3 DNA: TGTTCCAGCAGTCGTGAGTTAGGCACAGATACGCAGTATTTT
J gene: TRBJ2-3; V gene: TRBV27; D gene: TRBD2; clone size: NA; CDR3 protein: CASCLLLAGGPKAYYTQYF; CDR3 DNA: TGTGCCAGCTGTCTGCTCCTAGCGGGAGGGCCGAAGGCGTATTATACGCAGTATTTT
J gene: TRBJ1-1; V gene: TRBV19; D gene: NA; clone size: NA; CDR3 protein: CASSNHKNTEAFF; CDR3 DNA: TGTGCCAGTAGTAATCACAAGAACACTGAAGCTTTCTTT
J gene: TRBJ2-5; V gene: TRBV7-9; D gene: TRBD2; clone size: NA; CDR3 protein: CASSLGQGGRETQYF; CDR3 DNA: TGTGCCAGCAGCTTAGGGCAGGGAGGGAGAGAGACCCAGTACTTC
J gene: TRBJ2-3; V gene: TRBV7-2; D gene: NA; clone size: NA; CDR3 protein: CASSLDPGLRGRTDTQYF; CDR3 DNA: TGCGCCAGCAGCCTAGACCCAGGACTGCGAGGCCGCACAGATACGCAGTATTTT
J gene: TRBJ2-1; V gene: TRBV7-3; D gene: NA; clone size: NA; CDR3 protein: CASSFGGGSYNEQFF; CDR3 DNA: TGTGCCAGCAGCTTTGGCGGCGGCTCCTACAATGAGCAGTTCTTC
J gene: TRBJ2-3; V gene: TRBV21-1; D gene: NA; clone size: NA; CDR3 protein: CASRTGGTDTQYF; CDR3 DNA: TGTGCCAGCAGGACAGGGGGAACAGATACGCAGTATTTT
J gene: TRBJ2-5; V gene: TRBV27; D gene: NA; clone size: NA; CDR3 protein: CASSPGSGTQYF; CDR3 DNA: TGTGCCAGCAGTCCCGGCTCGGGGACCCAGTACTTC
J gene: TRBJ2-3; V gene: TRBV27; D gene: TRBD2; clone size: NA; CDR3 protein: CASSPSGRTDTQYF; CDR3 DNA: TGTGCCAGCAGTCCGAGCGGGAGAACAGATACGCAGTATTTT
J gene: TRBJ1-2; V gene: TRBV7-2; D gene: NA; clone size: NA; CDR3 protein: CASSPTGEYYGYTF; CDR3 DNA: TGTGCCAGCAGCCCGACAGGTGAATACTATGGCTACACCTTC
J gene: TRBJ2-5; V gene: TRBV19; D gene: TRBD2; clone size: NA; CDR3 protein: CASSKEAAGGPGETQYF; CDR3 DNA: TGTGCCAGTAGTAAAGAGGCAGCGGGAGGGCCAGGCGAGACCCAGTACTTC
J gene: TRBJ2-3; V gene: TRBV10-2; D gene: TRBD2; clone size: NA; CDR3 protein: CASSQTSGTDTQYF; CDR3 DNA: TGCGCCAGCAGCCAGACTAGCGGCACAGATACGCAGTATTTT